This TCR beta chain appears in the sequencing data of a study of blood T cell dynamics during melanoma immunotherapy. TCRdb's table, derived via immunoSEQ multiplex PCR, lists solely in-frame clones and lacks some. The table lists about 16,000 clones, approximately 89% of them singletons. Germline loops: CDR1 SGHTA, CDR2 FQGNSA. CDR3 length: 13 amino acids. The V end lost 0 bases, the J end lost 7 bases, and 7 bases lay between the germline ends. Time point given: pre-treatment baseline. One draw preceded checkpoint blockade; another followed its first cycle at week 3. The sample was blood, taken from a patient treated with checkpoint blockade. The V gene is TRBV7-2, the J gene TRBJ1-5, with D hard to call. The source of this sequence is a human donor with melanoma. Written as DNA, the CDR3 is TGTGCCAGCAGCTTAGCGATGGGACAGCCCCAGCATTTT. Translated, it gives CASSLAMGQPQHF.